A single sample gave rise to the 13 T cell receptor beta chains below, sequenced in a study of cytomegalovirus exposure and HLA in healthy donors. The PCR ran on 60 Vbeta and 13 Jbeta primers. TCRdb keeps only in-frame clones here, not all; method: immunoSEQ multiplex PCR. The repertoire table contains roughly 30,000 clones. The sample comprised PBMCs. These receptors were taken from a woman in her thirties or forties in good health and CMV-seropositive.

The rearrangement links TRBV6-1 to TRBJ2-3, with 8 positions matching TRBD2. After removal of 7 bases from V and 2 bases from J, the junction contained 8 bases not matched to a gene. This CDR3 region has 15 residues. Germline V gene sequence: CDR1 MNHNS, CDR2 SASEGT. CDR3 DNA sequence: TGTGCCAGCATGATGACTAGCGACCCCACAGATACGCAGTATTTT. Its translation: CASMMTSDPTDTQYF.

The V call is TRBV7-7, the J call TRBJ2-5, with 7 bases matching TRBD1. This CDR3 is built from 14 residues. The germline CDR1 and CDR2 sequences are SSHAT and FNYEAQ (reference sequence). With V trimmed by 5 bases and J by 2 bases, 5 bases remained unmatched. CDR3 nucleotides: TGTGCCAGCAGCCAGCGGACAGGTCAAGAGACCCAGTACTTC. Protein product: CASSQRTGQETQYF.

The chain has TRBV7-6 and TRBJ1-1; D possibly corresponds to TRBD1 (5 bases). CDR3 length: 14 amino acids. Germline V lookup: CDR1 SGHVS, CDR2 FNYEAQ. V was clipped by 1 base and J by 7 bases, with 13 bases between them. In DNA form, the CDR3 reads TGTGCCAGCAGCTTAGTCCCGGACAACGGTGAAGCTTTCTTT. Amino acid sequence: CASSLVPDNGEAFF.

This rearrangement joins TRBV7-2 to TRBJ2-5; 9 bases map to TRBD2. This CDR3 is built from 14 residues. The germline gives CDR1 SGHTA, CDR2 FQGNSA. Trimming at V came to 5 bases and at J to 1 base, leaving 2 bases not matched to a gene. Written as DNA, the CDR3 is TGTGCCAGCAGCGCACTAGCGGGCCAAGAGACCCAGTACTTC. Protein product: CASSALAGQETQYF.

This chain connects TRBV6-5 to TRBJ1-4, with no clear D. Germline CDR1 is MNHEY and CDR2 is SVGAGI. This CDR3 region has 14 residues. V dropped 2 bases and J dropped 4 bases, with 8 bases sitting between them. The CDR3 DNA sequence: TGTGCCAGCAGTTACGAGGCGGATAATGAAAAACTGTTTTTT. Translated, it gives CASSYEADNEKLFF.

This chain joins TRBV6-5 and TRBJ2-1; TRBD2 is a possible D gene (6 bases). The length of the CDR3 is 16 residues. V shed 0 bases and J shed 5 bases, with 14 bases lying between them. Germline CDR1 is MNHEY and CDR2 is SVGAGI. In nucleotides, the CDR3 is TGTGCCAGCAGTTACTCAGTGGGGGGATCAGACAATGAGCAGTTCTTC. It encodes CASSYSVGGSDNEQFF.

The CDR3 protein is CASSNQGWPGNTIYF. For the CDR3, the DNA is TGTGCCAGTAGTAATCAGGGATGGCCTGGAAACACCATATATTTT. The V gene is TRBV19, the J gene TRBJ1-3, with D maybe TRBD1 (5 bases). V was shortened by 4 bases and J by 2 bases, with 12 bases between the two germline ends. The germline V gene has CDR1 LNHDA and CDR2 SQIVND (reference sequence). This CDR3 comprises 15 residues. Combining the CDR3 with reference TRBV19 and TRBJ1-3 gives the whole variable domain DGGITQSPKYLFRKEGQNVTLSCEQNLNHDAMYWYRQDPGQGLRLIYYSQIVNDFQKGDIAEGYSVSREKKESFPLTVTSAQKNPTAFYLCASSNQGWPGNTIYFGEGSWLTVV.

The V call is TRBV30, the J call TRBJ1-1; tentatively, D is TRBD1 (5 bases). Germline CDR1 is GTSNPN and CDR2 is SVGIG (reference sequence). Between the trimmed V and J ends, which lost 4 bases and 5 bases, there was a span of 14 bases. The CDR3 totals 13 residues. CDR3 DNA sequence: TGTGCCTGGATTCGCCGGGGGGGGACTGAAGCTTTCTTT. Protein: CAWIRRGGTEAFF.

The chain joins TRBV15 to TRBJ1-5; D is possibly TRBD1 (5 bases). The germline CDR1 and CDR2 sequences are LNHNV and YYDKDF (reference sequence). This CDR3 is built from 13 residues. Trimming pared 3 bases from V and 3 bases from J, leaving 6 bases between. The CDR3 reads CATSRTVNQPQHF. The CDR3 DNA sequence: TGTGCCACCAGCAGGACAGTCAATCAGCCCCAGCATTTT.

This rearrangement joins TRBV6-5 to TRBJ2-1; D not certain. The germline V and J ends were trimmed by 3 bases and 0 bases, with 12 bases remaining between them. The V gene's germline CDR1 is MNHEY and CDR2 SVGAGI. This CDR3 comprises 16 residues. The CDR3 DNA reads TGTGCCAGCAGTTATCAGCCGAGGAGCTCCTACAATGAGCAGTTCTTC. This encodes CASSYQPRSSYNEQFF.

The CDR3 protein is CASSTTQGQEAFF. Written as DNA, the CDR3 is TGTGCCAGTAGTACCACACAGGGGCAAGAAGCTTTCTTT. V is TRBV19 and J is TRBJ1-1; 7 bases are shared with TRBD1. The length of the CDR3 is 13 residues. CDR1 and CDR2 from the germline V gene are LNHDA and SQIVND (reference sequence). Losses at the gene ends were 4 bases for V and 8 bases for J; bases not matched to a gene: 7. Combining the CDR3 with reference TRBV19 and TRBJ1-1 gives the whole variable domain DGGITQSPKYLFRKEGQNVTLSCEQNLNHDAMYWYRQDPGQGLRLIYYSQIVNDFQKGDIAEGYSVSREKKESFPLTVTSAQKNPTAFYLCASSTTQGQEAFFGQGTRLTVV.

V and J are TRBV9 and TRBJ2-1, with unresolved D. The germline gives CDR1 SGDLS, CDR2 YYNGEE. The length of the CDR3 is 15 residues. Trimming cost V 10 bases and J 1 base, with 18 bases left between them. The CDR3 bases are TGTGCCTCCCGGCCCGGCGGAACGTCCTACAATGAGCAGTTCTTC. Translation: CASRPGGTSYNEQFF.

The genes are TRBV4-1 and TRBJ2-7; D may be TRBD2 (6 bases). The CDR3 runs to 17 residues. The ends were cut back, 3 bases at V and 3 bases at J, with 21 bases in the middle. The germline V gene has CDR1 MGHRA and CDR2 YSYEKL. The CDR3 coding sequence is TGCGCCAGCAGCCACTTTCTTAAAGCGGGCCTTGACTACGAGCAGTACTTC. Protein: CASSHFLKAGLDYEQYF.